This TCR beta chain was sequenced during a study of T-cell memory formation after mild COVID-19. Germline V gene lookup returns CDR1 ENHRY and CDR2 SYGVKD. The CDR3 contains 14 residues. Losses at the gene ends were 6 bases for V and 4 bases for J; bases not matched to a gene: 5. Sample barcodes and UMIs were carried by the TCR alpha and TCR beta cDNA libraries that 5'RACE generated with constant-segment primers. TCRdb analysed the 5' RACE reads with MiXCR anew, one entry per CDR3 protein. The table shows 400,000 to 450,000 distinct CDR3 sequences, with more than 15% occurring only once. Findings and limits, study-wide: Later expanders leaned toward CD4+, whereas clones contracting from day 15 to 85 were balanced CD4/CD8. Among clones peaking at day 37 in the second wave, SARS-CoV-2 specificity remained unconfirmed.

As regards this clonotype: Its specificity is unknown.

The specimen sequenced was PBMCs or a T cell subset sorted from them (not recorded which). The receptor was isolated from a man younger than 35 who had mild COVID-19 (a few samples of this study predate the infection). Cell type and time point are not known. The V call is TRBV10-3, the J call TRBJ2-3; 9 bases fit TRBD1. CDR3 sequence: CAIRKQGAADTQYF. In DNA, the CDR3 is TGTGCCATCAGAAAACAGGGGGCCGCAGATACGCAGTATTTT.